This TCR beta chain originates from a study of blood T cell repertoires in COVID-19. Study overall: Some COVID-19 samples were acute and others convalescent; all came from the United States, Italy and Spain. Sources were T cells, B-cell-depleted T cells, or PBMCs; the material itself was cDNA or gDNA.

V was pared by 6 bases and J by 2 bases, with 7 bases between. The CDR3 totals 12 residues. Germline CDR1 reads MNHEY; CDR2 reads SVGAGI. In the original analysis: Quantification of nucleated cells was approximated via reference gene primer amplification. Here immunoSEQ multiplex PCR was the method, and the copy in TCRdb shows in-frame clones only, minus some. V and J calls and clone size are copied from that table; D and trimming were computed from the DNA. The sample yields roughly 330,000 clones, around 90% seen once. The specimen sequenced was peripheral blood. This chain joins TRBV6-5 and TRBJ1-2, with no clear D. The receptor was isolated from a young man who had recovered from COVID-19. CDR3 protein: CASRGGNYGYTF. In nucleotides, the CDR3 is TGTGCCAGCAGGGGCGGGAACTATGGCTACACCTTC.